The T cell receptor beta chain under discussion was sequenced for a study of blood T cell repertoires in COVID-19 (dated by TCRdb to the early 2020s). In terms of the full investigation: Samples covering the acute and convalescent phases of COVID-19 were provided by collaborators in the United States, Italy and Spain. The material from the prospective study consisted of cDNA or gDNA derived from T cells, B-cell-depleted T cells, or PBMCs. Deeply sampled blood TCRbeta repertoires from subjects exposed to, actively infected with, or recovered from COVID-19 were included in the dataset. The repertoires were released in a freely available public database meant as a resource for research on the immune response to SARS-CoV-2. The samples were drawn from the first 160 participants of the ongoing ImmuneRACE study and from 1,254 subjects provided by 6 global collaborators. The sample metadata nearly always contained a de-identified subject ID, COVID-19 status, age in years and sex. HLA class I and class II types, where available, came from metadata supplied by the sample provider rather than from assay-based typing.

General conclusions and limits of the study: The amount of clinical and demographic metadata varied by source and participant and was provided uncurated.

With regard to this clone: Its antigen target is currently unknown. Base qualities are not at hand, and no much larger clone is one base apart.

CDR1 and CDR2 are read off the germline V gene as SQVTM and ANQGSEA. The CDR3 holds 11 amino acids from the cysteine to the phenylalanine. Only the CDR3 DNA stays, 33 bases, in frame from base 1. V loses 0 bases of germline sequence and J loses 13 bases, and the interval between the two ends is 10 bases. The immunoSEQ Assay, a bias-controlled multiplex PCR, was used to amplify TCRbeta CDR3 regions from genomic DNA. The paper's processing steps were these. The number of nucleated cells in each sample was estimated by amplification of reference gene primers within the assay. Sequence reads were collapsed and filtered to measure the absolute abundance of every unique TCRbeta CDR3 rearrangement. For each sample, productive Simpson clonality was calculated as the square root of Simpson's diversity index across productive rearrangements. Entries here come from immuneACCESS through TCRdb and include only in-frame sequences with V and J called. Some clones fail to appear in such tables; in the studies checked, an unresolved V gene covers under half of the shortfall, and the cause of the remainder is unknown. That table furnishes V, J and clone size, whereas the DNA furnished D and trimming. In this sample the table shows 250,000 to 350,000 clones, approximately 88% of which occur a single time. Roughly 4.1% of the sample is taken by the ten largest.

Collaborating institutions collected whole blood in K2EDTA tubes following their own protocols. For TCRbeta analysis, collaborators shipped samples in one of three forms: frozen whole blood, isolated PBMCs, or DNA extracted from either of those sample types. Sequenced material: peripheral blood. The TCR comes from a woman aged 45-60 years with active or convalescent COVID-19. Here the chain combines TRBV29-1 and TRBJ2-1, and TRBD1 may be the D gene, going by 5 matching bases. The nucleotide sequence reads as follows: TGCAGCGTTGAAGATCGGCAGGGACAGTTCTTC. This codes for CSVEDRQGQFF.